These T cell receptor beta chains were read from a single sample in a study of blood T cell repertoires in COVID-19. The data were produced by immunoSEQ multiplex PCR, yet TCRdb's version contains in-frame clones alone and is incomplete. The table lists 300,000 to 350,000 clones, 90% of them singletons. The sequenced material came from PBMCs or T cells enriched from blood (not recorded which). All receptors come from a woman between 18 and 29 years old with acute COVID-19. Each CDR3 is given with its conserved first and last residue. D genes are given only for firm matches. The size field is filled for only some rows; it gives once, few, many or a size class.

v_call: TRBV6-1
j_call: TRBJ1-1
clone_size: .
d_call: .
cdr3_nt: TGTGCCAGCAGTGAACTGGTCAGGGAAGCTTTCTTT
cdr3_aa: CASSELVREAFF

v_call: TRBV24-1
j_call: TRBJ1-1
clone_size: .
d_call: .
cdr3_nt: TGTGCCACCAGTGATGGGCAGAACACTGAAGCTTTCTTT
cdr3_aa: CATSDGQNTEAFF

v_call: TRBV7-9
j_call: TRBJ1-1
clone_size: .
d_call: TRBD1
cdr3_nt: TGTGCCAGCAGCCATACGGGACAGGGGAACACTGAAGCTTTCTTT
cdr3_aa: CASSHTGQGNTEAFF

v_call: TRBV15
j_call: TRBJ1-1
clone_size: .
d_call: .
cdr3_nt: TGTGCCACCACCACTCAGGACAGTCTGAACACTGAAGCTTTCTTT
cdr3_aa: CATTTQDSLNTEAFF

v_call: TRBV15
j_call: TRBJ2-1
clone_size: .
d_call: .
cdr3_nt: TGTGCCACCGCGCAAGGGGGGGAGGTCAATGAGCAGTTCTTC
cdr3_aa: CATAQGGEVNEQFF

v_call: TRBV6-5
j_call: TRBJ2-1
clone_size: few
d_call: TRBD2
cdr3_nt: TGTGCCAGCAGACTAGCGGGAACTGGCTATGAGCAGTTCTTC
cdr3_aa: CASRLAGTGYEQFF

v_call: TRBV12-3/TRBV12-4
j_call: TRBJ1-5
clone_size: .
d_call: .
cdr3_nt: TGTGCCAGCAGTCCCCCCGCGGGAGCCCAGCATTTT
cdr3_aa: CASSPPAGAQHF

v_call: TRBV28
j_call: TRBJ2-6
clone_size: .
d_call: .
cdr3_nt: TGTGCCAGCAGTTTCCCGGGATCTGGGGCCAACGTCCTGACTTTC
cdr3_aa: CASSFPGSGANVLTF

v_call: TRBV7-9
j_call: TRBJ1-2
clone_size: .
d_call: .
cdr3_nt: TGTGCCAGCAGCCTCCCGGGGGTTAGCTATGGCTACACCTTC
cdr3_aa: CASSLPGVSYGYTF

v_call: TRBV19
j_call: TRBJ1-1
clone_size: .
d_call: .
cdr3_nt: TGTGCCAGTAGGGGGAGGGGAAGGGAGAACACTGAAGCTTTCTTT
cdr3_aa: CASRGRGRENTEAFF

v_call: TRBV7-7
j_call: TRBJ2-1
clone_size: once
d_call: .
cdr3_nt: TGTGCTAGCAGCTTAAATGGCGGGGATGAGCAGTTCTTC
cdr3_aa: CASSLNGGDEQFF

v_call: TRBV7-3
j_call: TRBJ2-2
clone_size: .
d_call: .
cdr3_nt: TGTGCCAGCAGTGTTGAGGGTATCGGGGAGCTGTTTTTT
cdr3_aa: CASSVEGIGELFF

v_call: TRBV18
j_call: TRBJ1-1
clone_size: .
d_call: .
cdr3_nt: TGTGCCAGCTCACCTGGGGCAGGATTGAACACTGAAGCTTTCTTT
cdr3_aa: CASSPGAGLNTEAFF

v_call: TRBV19
j_call: TRBJ1-1
clone_size: .
d_call: .
cdr3_nt: TGTGCCAGTAGTATAGAGGTCGGGGGGGCATCAGCTTTCTTT
cdr3_aa: CASSIEVGGASAFF

v_call: TRBV19
j_call: TRBJ1-4
clone_size: .
d_call: .
cdr3_nt: TGTGCCAGTAGTGGAGTGGCAGGGAATGAAAAACTGTTTTTT
cdr3_aa: CASSGVAGNEKLFF

v_call: TRBV19
j_call: TRBJ2-1
clone_size: .
d_call: TRBD2
cdr3_nt: TGTGCCAGTAGAGCGGGGGGTCCTTATTACAATGAGCAGTTCTTC
cdr3_aa: CASRAGGPYYNEQFF

v_call: TRBV6-1
j_call: TRBJ2-1
clone_size: few
d_call: TRBD1
cdr3_nt: TGTGCCAGCAGTGAATTTTTGGGACAGGACAATGAGCAGTTCTTC
cdr3_aa: CASSEFLGQDNEQFF

v_call: TRBV28
j_call: TRBJ1-4
clone_size: once
d_call: .
cdr3_nt: TGTGCCAGCAGTCCGTCGACGGGGGATTATAATGAAAAACTGTTTTTT
cdr3_aa: CASSPSTGDYNEKLFF

v_call: TRBV29-1
j_call: TRBJ2-5
clone_size: few
d_call: TRBD1
cdr3_nt: TGCAGCGTTGACAGGGGGCGAGAGACCCAGTACTTC
cdr3_aa: CSVDRGRETQYF

v_call: TRBV19
j_call: TRBJ1-5
clone_size: .
d_call: .
cdr3_nt: TGTGCCAGTAGTATAGAACTTTCAGGAAATCAGCCCCAGCATTTT
cdr3_aa: CASSIELSGNQPQHF

v_call: TRBV27
j_call: TRBJ2-5
clone_size: .
d_call: .
cdr3_nt: TGTGCCAGCAGTTCTCCGTACCAAGAGACCCAGTACTTC
cdr3_aa: CASSSPYQETQYF

v_call: TRBV18
j_call: TRBJ1-5
clone_size: .
d_call: .
cdr3_nt: TGTGCCAGCTCGTCGCCGGGAAAAGCCCAGCATTTT
cdr3_aa: CASSSPGKAQHF

v_call: TRBV5-1
j_call: TRBJ2-3
clone_size: .
d_call: TRBD2
cdr3_nt: TGCGCCAGCAGCTTTAGCGGGAGGGGCACAGATACGCAGTATTTT
cdr3_aa: CASSFSGRGTDTQYF

v_call: TRBV2
j_call: TRBJ2-6
clone_size: .
d_call: .
cdr3_nt: TGTGCCAGCAGTGAAACAGGGAGGGCCAACGTCCTGACTTTC
cdr3_aa: CASSETGRANVLTF

v_call: TRBV3-1/TRBV3-2
j_call: TRBJ2-3
clone_size: .
d_call: TRBD2
cdr3_nt: TGTGCCAGCAGCCAGCGGACTAGGCCAGATACGCAGTATTTT
cdr3_aa: CASSQRTRPDTQYF

v_call: TRBV5-1
j_call: TRBJ1-4
clone_size: .
d_call: .
cdr3_nt: TGCGCCAGCAGCTATGGACAGCCGGTTGAAAAACTGTTTTTT
cdr3_aa: CASSYGQPVEKLFF

v_call: TRBV7-2
j_call: TRBJ2-3
clone_size: .
d_call: TRBD1
cdr3_nt: TGTGCCAGCAGCCCAGGGGGCTTCACAGATACGCAGTATTTT
cdr3_aa: CASSPGGFTDTQYF

v_call: TRBV10-3
j_call: TRBJ1-6
clone_size: .
d_call: TRBD1
cdr3_nt: TGTGCCATCAAGCGAGGACAGGGGAATTCACCCCTCCACTTT
cdr3_aa: CAIKRGQGNSPLHF

v_call: TRBV5-1
j_call: TRBJ2-5
clone_size: .
d_call: .
cdr3_nt: TGCGCCAGCAGGTCTGGGATTAGCGGATCCCAAGAGACCCAGTACTTC
cdr3_aa: CASRSGISGSQETQYF

v_call: TRBV5-1
j_call: TRBJ1-3
clone_size: .
d_call: .
cdr3_nt: TGCGCCAGCAGGCCCGCTACGACAGTCTCTGGAAACACCATATATTTT
cdr3_aa: CASRPATTVSGNTIYF

v_call: TRBV11-2
j_call: TRBJ2-2
clone_size: .
d_call: TRBD1
cdr3_nt: TGTGCCAGCAGCATTGGACAGGGGGCGATAGACACCGGGGAGCTGTTTTTT
cdr3_aa: CASSIGQGAIDTGELFF

v_call: TRBV19
j_call: TRBJ2-1
clone_size: .
d_call: TRBD1
cdr3_nt: TGTGCCAGTATACGGCAGGGGGAAGGGGAGCAGTTCTTC
cdr3_aa: CASIRQGEGEQFF

v_call: TRBV28
j_call: TRBJ2-3
clone_size: .
d_call: TRBD1
cdr3_nt: TGTGCCAGCAGTCCCCGGGACAGGGGTTCAGATACGCAGTATTTT
cdr3_aa: CASSPRDRGSDTQYF

v_call: TRBV18
j_call: TRBJ1-1
clone_size: .
d_call: .
cdr3_nt: TGTGCCAGCTCACCACCCGCACAGGGGAACACTGAAGCTTTCTTT
cdr3_aa: CASSPPAQGNTEAFF

v_call: TRBV5-1
j_call: TRBJ1-1
clone_size: .
d_call: .
cdr3_nt: TGCGCCAGCAGCTTCCCGACAGGGAACACTGAAGCTTTCTTT
cdr3_aa: CASSFPTGNTEAFF

v_call: TRBV18
j_call: TRBJ1-1
clone_size: .
d_call: TRBD1
cdr3_nt: TGTGCCAGCTCACCACGCACAGGGGGCCCTGGGGGCACTGAAGCTTTCTTT
cdr3_aa: CASSPRTGGPGGTEAFF

v_call: TRBV18
j_call: TRBJ2-1
clone_size: .
d_call: TRBD2
cdr3_nt: TGTGCCAGCTCACCACGGCCTAGCGGGAATCCCTACAATGAGCAGTTCTTC
cdr3_aa: CASSPRPSGNPYNEQFF

v_call: TRBV28
j_call: TRBJ2-6
clone_size: once
d_call: .
cdr3_nt: TGTGCCAGCAGTTTAGGCACTAGACTTACTGGGGCCAACGTCCTGACTTTC
cdr3_aa: CASSLGTRLTGANVLTF

v_call: TRBV5-1
j_call: TRBJ2-6
clone_size: .
d_call: .
cdr3_nt: TGCGCCAGCAGCAAAGAGAGCTCTGGGGCCAACGTCCTGACTTTC
cdr3_aa: CASSKESSGANVLTF

v_call: TRBV5-1
j_call: TRBJ2-7
clone_size: .
d_call: .
cdr3_nt: TGCGCCAGCAGCTTAGCAGGCTTCAACTACGAGCAGTACTTC
cdr3_aa: CASSLAGFNYEQYF

v_call: TRBV24-1
j_call: TRBJ1-3
clone_size: .
d_call: .
cdr3_nt: TGTGCCACCAGTGACCCCCAGGACTCTGGAAACACCATATATTTT
cdr3_aa: CATSDPQDSGNTIYF

v_call: TRBV27
j_call: TRBJ1-6
clone_size: once
d_call: .
cdr3_nt: TGTGCCAGCAGTTTCGGGTCTTCACCCCTCCACTTT
cdr3_aa: CASSFGSSPLHF

v_call: TRBV7-3
j_call: TRBJ2-1
clone_size: .
d_call: TRBD2
cdr3_nt: TGTGCCAGCAGTCGGCGGGAGCCCCCCTACAATGAGCAGTTCTTC
cdr3_aa: CASSRREPPYNEQFF

v_call: TRBV6-5
j_call: TRBJ1-2
clone_size: .
d_call: .
cdr3_nt: TGTGCCAGTGGAGGGAGCTATGGCTACACCTTC
cdr3_aa: CASGGSYGYTF

v_call: TRBV7-9
j_call: TRBJ1-1
clone_size: .
d_call: .
cdr3_nt: TGTGCCAGCAGCTTACCCAGGGAAACAGCTTTCTTT
cdr3_aa: CASSLPRETAFF

v_call: TRBV5-8
j_call: TRBJ2-3
clone_size: .
d_call: .
cdr3_nt: TGTGCCAGCAGCTTTAAGCCGCAGGGAAGACCAGATACGCAGTATTTT
cdr3_aa: CASSFKPQGRPDTQYF

v_call: TRBV27
j_call: TRBJ1-1
clone_size: .
d_call: .
cdr3_nt: TGTGCCAGCAGTTTCTCTAAGGGGCGTGAAGCTTTCTTT
cdr3_aa: CASSFSKGREAFF

v_call: TRBV28
j_call: TRBJ1-5
clone_size: .
d_call: TRBD1
cdr3_nt: TGTGCCAGCAGCTACGGACAGGGGGACAATCAGCCCCAGCATTTT
cdr3_aa: CASSYGQGDNQPQHF

v_call: TRBV30
j_call: TRBJ1-3
clone_size: .
d_call: .
cdr3_nt: TGTGCCTGGAGCACAGGTCCCTCCTCTGGAAACACCATATATTTT
cdr3_aa: CAWSTGPSSGNTIYF

v_call: TRBV3-1/TRBV3-2
j_call: TRBJ1-4
clone_size: .
d_call: TRBD1
cdr3_nt: TGTGCCAGCAGCCTCGGGACAGGGGAAAAACTGTTTTTT
cdr3_aa: CASSLGTGEKLFF

v_call: TRBV6-5
j_call: TRBJ1-5
clone_size: .
d_call: .
cdr3_nt: TGTGCCAGCGGTAAATTGAACTATCAGCCCCAGCATTTT
cdr3_aa: CASGKLNYQPQHF

v_call: TRBV7-3
j_call: TRBJ2-2
clone_size: .
d_call: TRBD1
cdr3_nt: TGTGCCAGCAGCTTAACCGGGACAGGGTCCACCGGGGAGCTGTTTTTT
cdr3_aa: CASSLTGTGSTGELFF

v_call: TRBV27
j_call: TRBJ1-5
clone_size: .
d_call: .
cdr3_nt: TGTGCCAGCAGTTTAGGCAGTAATCAGCCCCAGCATTTT
cdr3_aa: CASSLGSNQPQHF

v_call: TRBV28
j_call: TRBJ1-4
clone_size: .
d_call: TRBD1
cdr3_nt: TGTGCCAGCAGCTCTCAGGGGGGAAGTGAAAAACTGTTTTTT
cdr3_aa: CASSSQGGSEKLFF

v_call: TRBV13
j_call: TRBJ2-7
clone_size: .
d_call: .
cdr3_nt: TGTGCCAGCAGCCCCCCGGGGTTCTACGAGCAGTACTTC
cdr3_aa: CASSPPGFYEQYF